This T cell receptor beta chain was sequenced during a study of cytomegalovirus exposure and HLA in healthy donors. PCR employed 60 Vbeta and 13 Jbeta primers. Methods used by the authors: About 88 million unique TCR beta chains, approximately 11 million of them shared, were counted by a later analysis. The method was immunoSEQ multiplex PCR; TCRdb's version includes in-frame clones alone and lacks a portion of them. V, J and clone size are taken as reported in that table, and D and trimming were inferred from the DNA itself. Among around 120,000 clones listed, 65% to 80% were seen once. The CDR3 has 14 residues. Trimming removed 6 bases at V and 7 bases at J, with 19 bases between. Germline V gives CDR1 LGHNA, CDR2 YSLEER. Study observations and caveats: The authors later found HLA-associated TCR beta chains more clonally expanded than equally common others. Some V segments, including TRBV6-2 and TRBV6-3, were excluded as indistinguishable. Usually a TCR sequence was rare, but some public TCRs were found in many donors.

About this clone: Its specificity is not known.

This receptor was identified in a middle-aged woman in good health and CMV-seropositive. The sequencing input was PBMCs. This chain connects TRBV4-3 to TRBJ2-7; tentative D call: TRBD2 (6 bases). The CDR3, as DNA: TGCGCCAGCAGGCGCGGGACCCTCTCGGGGGAGCAGTACTTC. Translated: CASRRGTLSGEQYF.